A single sample is the source of the 4 T cell receptor beta chains below, sequenced in a study of blood T cell repertoires in COVID-19. Generated by immunoSEQ multiplex PCR, the TCRdb table keeps only in-frame clones and is missing some. Counted here are 80,000 to 100,000 clones, 81% occurring once; the ten biggest clones make up nearly 4.5%. Material: peripheral blood. These receptors were taken from a man aged 55-75 years with acute or convalescent COVID-19.

This clone was recorded a few times. V and J are TRBV7-6 and TRBJ2-7; 7 bases are a match to TRBD1. V trimming: 1 base; J trimming: 3 bases; junction bases outside the gene matches: 3. The CDR3 is 14 residues long. Germline loops: CDR1 SGHVS, CDR2 FNYEAQ. CDR3 protein: CASSLGTGSYEQYF. CDR3 nucleotides: TGTGCCAGCAGCTTAGGGACAGGCAGCTACGAGCAGTACTTC. The variable domain in full, completed from reference TRBV7-6 and TRBJ2-7, reads GAGVSQSPRYKVTKRGQDVALRCDPISGHVSLYWYRQALGQGPEFLTYFNYEAQQDKSGLPNDRFSAERPEGSISTLTIQRTEQRDSAMYRCASSLGTGSYEQYFGPGTRLTVT.

This chain uses TRBV7-9 with TRBJ2-2; a possible D gene is TRBD2 (6 bases). CDR1 and CDR2 from the germline V gene are SEHNR and FQNEAQ (reference sequence). The CDR3 has 16 residues. Trimming took off 2 bases at V and 3 bases at J, with 13 bases between the two ends. The CDR3 region is CASSLPVGGYTGELFF. Here the CDR3 DNA reads TGTGCCAGCAGCTTACCTGTCGGGGGATACACCGGGGAGCTGTTTTTT.

The chain links TRBV25-1 to TRBJ2-5; 7 nucleotides match TRBD2. With 7 bases clipped from V and 2 bases from J, the junction kept 4 bases outside the gene matches. CDR1 and CDR2 (germline): MGHDK, SYGVNS. CDR3 length: 13 amino acids. The CDR3 DNA sequence: TGTGCCAGCACTCGGGGGGTTCAAGAGACCCAGTACTTC. Protein product: CASTRGVQETQYF.

Only one count was recorded for this clone. J is TRBJ2-2 and V is TRBV7-2, with D tentatively TRBD1 (5 bases). V was trimmed by 2 bases and J by 9 bases, leaving 10 bases between them. Germline CDR1 reads SGHTA; CDR2 reads FQGNSA. The CDR3 has 13 residues. DNA for the CDR3: TGTGCCAGCAGCTTACCAGGGCTAAGGGAGCTGTTTTTT. It translates to CASSLPGLRELFF.